The next 15 T cell receptor beta chains were all read from a single sample in a study of shared clonotypes between healthy human individuals. Here immunoSEQ multiplex PCR was the method, and the copy in TCRdb shows in-frame clones only, minus some. This table holds a few million clones, approximately 93% found once. The sample consisted of naive CD4+ T cells from PBMCs. As for subset: CD45RA+ positively selected. The receptors derive from a man younger than 35 in good health. Some clones in this sample may be carry-over from other donors' samples.

This rearrangement joins TRBV28 to TRBJ1-5; a possible D gene is TRBD1 (5 bases). V was pared by 5 bases and J by 4 bases, with 18 bases between. The CDR3 runs 16 residues. The germline V gene encodes CDR1 MDHEN and CDR2 SYDVKM. CDR3: CASSGPGAGRNQPQHF. In DNA form, the CDR3 reads TGTGCCAGCAGTGGACCCGGGGCAGGCCGGAATCAGCCCCAGCATTTT.

The CDR3 loop is CASRPASGRPGTGELFF. The CDR3 DNA is TGTGCCAGCAGACCGGCTAGCGGGAGGCCGGGGACCGGGGAGCTGTTTTTT. The chain is built from TRBV28 and TRBJ2-2; 11 bases fit TRBD2. CDR3 length: 17 residues. The V gene end was trimmed by 6 bases and the J gene end by 5 bases; junction bases not matched to a gene: 11. Looked up from germline, CDR1 is MDHEN and CDR2 is SYDVKM.

The gene calls are TRBV19 and TRBJ2-1; 8 bases agree with TRBD2. From germline, CDR1 is LNHDA and CDR2 SQIVND (reference sequence). Trimming at V came to 4 bases and at J to 10 bases, leaving 15 bases not matched to a gene. There are 16 residues in the CDR3. Written as DNA, the CDR3 is TGTGCCAGTAGTACTCGGGGTAGCGGGACATCCGGGGAGCAGTTCTTC. The encoded protein is CASSTRGSGTSGEQFF.

The chain has TRBV7-2 and TRBJ1-2; D is unclear. CDR1 and CDR2 (germline): SGHTA, FQGNSA. Trimming cost V 4 bases and J 6 bases, with 12 bases left between them. This CDR3 comprises 13 residues. The CDR3: CASSYRNGDGYTF. CDR3 DNA sequence: TGTGCCAGCAGCTACAGAAATGGCGATGGCTACACCTTC.

The CDR3 reads CASSSPGRGIIKIGREQFF. CDR3 coding DNA: TGTGCCAGCAGTAGCCCGGGCAGGGGAATAATCAAAATCGGAAGAGAGCAGTTCTTC. The gene calls are TRBV27 and TRBJ2-1, with D possibly being TRBD1 (6 bases). The V end lost 5 bases, the J end lost 10 bases, and 33 bases lay between the germline ends. Germline-derived CDR1 and CDR2 are MNHEY and SMNVEV (reference sequence). CDR3 length: 19 amino acids.

The gene calls are TRBV19 and TRBJ1-2; 12 nucleotides match TRBD1. V lost 9 bases, J lost 7 bases, and 6 bases stayed unmatched. The CDR3 runs to 13 residues. Germline CDR1 reads LNHDA; CDR2 reads SQIVND (reference sequence). CDR3: CASGTGGAGGYTF. As DNA, the CDR3 is TGTGCCAGCGGGACAGGGGGCGCGGGTGGCTACACCTTC.

On this clone: Distinct nucleotide sequences in the sample also encode this CDR3. The V gene is TRBV5-1, the J gene TRBJ2-1; the match to TRBD2 covers 16 bases. Trimming took 4 bases from V and 4 from J; bases not matched to a gene: 5. This CDR3 region has 17 residues. Germline V CDR1 and CDR2: SGHRS, YFSETQ. As DNA, the CDR3 is TGCGCCAGCAGCCTCGGGACTAGCGGGAGGGGATACAATGAGCAGTTCTTC. It specifies CASSLGTSGRGYNEQFF.

The chain is built from TRBV27 and TRBJ2-7; TRBD2 agrees at 9 bases. This CDR3 spans 15 amino acids. Germline V CDR1 and CDR2: MNHEY, SMNVEV (reference sequence). With 7 bases clipped from V and 6 bases from J, the junction kept 13 bases outside the gene matches. In DNA form, the CDR3 reads TGTGCCAGCACCCTGGAGGCTAGCGGGGTGCGCGAGCAGTACTTC. Its translation: CASTLEASGVREQYF.

Notes on this clone: The sample contains more than one DNA sequence encoding this CDR3. The chain uses TRBV7-2 and TRBJ2-5, with TRBD2 as a possible D gene (5 bases). The CDR3 runs 12 residues. Trimming removed 2 bases from V and 5 bases from J, with 6 bases in between. Germline loops: CDR1 SGHTA, CDR2 FQGNSA. Written as DNA, the CDR3 is TGTGCCAGCAGCTTAAGGGAGGAGACCCAGTACTTC. The encoded protein is CASSLREETQYF.

This clone has a single count. The chain combines TRBV5-1 with TRBJ2-5; 9 nucleotides match TRBD2. V lost 0 bases to trimming and J lost 4 bases; unmatched junction nucleotides: 10. From germline, CDR1 is SGHRS and CDR2 YFSETQ. The CDR3 is 17 residues long. In nucleotides, the CDR3 is TGCGCCAGCAGCTTGGTGCGGGGGGGAACCCAGTTAGAGACCCAGTACTTC. Translating it yields CASSLVRGGTQLETQYF.

A word on this clone: The identical CDR3 is also encoded by other nucleotide sequences in the sample. The V and J genes are TRBV9 and TRBJ2-1; maybe TRBD2 (7 bases). CDR1 is SGDLS, CDR2 YYNGEE, per germline. Trimming stripped 3 bases from V and 3 bases from J, with 13 bases between. The CDR3 consists of 15 residues. The CDR3 DNA is TGTGCCAGCAGCGCCGAGGGGGACTACTACAATGAGCAGTTCTTC. As protein: CASSAEGDYYNEQFF.

This clone was picked up one time. This chain links TRBV7-8 with TRBJ2-1, with D maybe TRBD2 (6 bases). The CDR3 runs 16 residues. The ends were cut back, 8 bases at V and 7 bases at J, with 24 bases in the middle. Germline V gene sequence: CDR1 SGHVS, CDR2 FQNEAQ. The CDR3 bases are TGTGCCAGCTTGAATCATCGGCTAGCGTCATGGAATGAGCAGTTCTTC. Residues: CASLNHRLASWNEQFF.

The chain joins TRBV4-3 to TRBJ1-2, with TRBD1 as a possible D gene (6 bases). Trimming shortened V by 3 bases and J by 5 bases, and 16 bases separated the two germline ends. Germline V gene sequence: CDR1 LGHNA, CDR2 YSLEER. CDR3 length: 15 residues. This CDR3 is CASSQVNRVPYGYTF. The CDR3 nucleotides are TGCGCCAGCAGCCAGGTCAACAGGGTCCCTTATGGCTACACCTTC.

J is TRBJ2-3 and V is TRBV19, with D perhaps being TRBD1 or TRBD2 (5 bases each). Trimming took 9 bases from V and 2 from J, leaving 12 bases between them. CDR1 is LNHDA, CDR2 SQIVND, per germline (reference sequence). This CDR3 contains 13 residues. In DNA, the CDR3 is TGTGCCAGCGCTGGGGGAACCACAGATACGCAGTATTTT. It translates to CASAGGTTDTQYF.

The chain is built from TRBV28 and TRBJ2-7, with 9 bases lining up with TRBD1. This CDR3 has 15 amino acids. The V segment lost 3 bases and the J segment 4 bases; nucleotides outside the gene matches: 7. Per germline, CDR1 MDHEN and CDR2 SYDVKM. The CDR3 DNA reads TGTGCCAGCAGTTTGCCCGGGACAGGGAGGTACGAGCAGTACTTC. It translates to CASSLPGTGRYEQYF.